This section outlines one TCR beta chain sequence together with its context. A much more abundant neighbour one base away suggests this may be a read error. This record belongs to a study of blood T cells in healthy people across ages. CDR1 and CDR2 (germline): DFQATT, SNEGSKA (reference sequence). The CDR3 loop spans 14 amino acids. A second about 6 to 12 cycle PCR used barcoded and J-beta primers. MiXCR, run by TCRdb on the 5' RACE reads, gives a single entry per CDR3 protein. The sample has about 780,000 distinct CDR3 sequences, about 47% seen once. This TCR was recovered from a man of 80 years or more in good health. The rearrangement uses TRBV20-1 and TRBJ1-1, with 7 positions matching TRBD1. The sequenced material came from blood. This CDR3 reads CNANGDRDSTEAFF. For the CDR3, the DNA is TGCAATGCTAATGGTGACAGGGATAGCACTGAAGCTTTCTTT.